The text below deals with one T cell receptor (beta chain). Its antigen is still unknown. Just one base apart from a much larger clone, this may be a read error. CDR3 length equals 14 residues. Germline V gene data show CDR1 as MNHEY and CDR2 as SVGEGT. TCR beta VDJ combinations and CDR3 sequences were profiled from genomic DNA. One entry per CDR3 protein results from TCRdb running MiXCR on the reads. This sample has over 200,000 distinct CDR3 sequences, with around 60% found just once. This sample was included in a study of CD8+CD57+ T cells in acquired aplastic anemia. Looking at the study overall: The sorted CD4+ and CD8+ cells yielded an average approximately 3 ug of DNA.

General study points: Patient and control CD8+ Simpson's diversity was not significantly different.

The sample consisted of sorted CD4+, CD8+, or CD8+CD57+ T cells (not recorded which) from PBMCs. This chain joins TRBV6-2 or TRBV6-3 and TRBJ2-5; 7 bases align to TRBD2. This TCR was sampled from a human donor in good health. CDR3 residues: CASRAGRRQETQCF. The CDR3 coding sequence is TGTGCCAGCAGAGCGGGACGGAGGCAAGAGACCCAGTGCTTC.